This T cell receptor beta chain was retrieved from a study of Ad26.COV2.S vaccination and SARS-CoV-2 variants. As regards this clone: Its cognate antigen is unknown.

Profiling relied on immunoSEQ multiplex PCR, and the TCRdb table lists in-frame clones only, not all of them. The table lists 350,000 to 500,000 clones, around nine tenths of them singletons, with 3.6% in the top ten. The CDR3 is 18 amino acids. Germline V CDR1 and CDR2: SGHAT, FQNNGV. V was pared by 2 bases and J by 2 bases, with 10 bases of the junction left unmatched. The treatment denotes: around 19 received Ad26.COV2.S at low or high dose, single or two shots; several received placebo; per-sample allocation not given. At day 63 after the first vaccine or placebo injection, samples were drawn. Study observations and caveats: From the TCR breadth and depth analyses, total T cell responses may have been underestimated.

The receptor's source is a person between 18 and 60 years old who received the Ad26.COV2.S COVID-19 vaccine or a placebo. The sequencing here drew on peripheral blood, taken in a trial of Ad26.COV2.S vaccine versus placebo. The J gene is TRBJ2-3, the V gene TRBV11-2; the match to TRBD2 covers 10 bases. CDR3 coding DNA: TGTGCCAGCAGCTTACTGGGTAGCGGGGGGACTACCACAGATACGCAGTATTTT. This translates into CASSLLGSGGTTTDTQYF. The full variable domain, its missing parts supplied by reference TRBV11-2 and TRBJ2-3, is EAGVAQSPRYKIIEKRQSVAFWCNPISGHATLYWYQQILGQGPKLLIQFQNNGVVDDSQLPKDRFSAERLKGVDSTLKIQPAKLEDSAVYLCASSLLGSGGTTTDTQYFGPGTRLTVL.